This section outlines one T cell receptor beta chain sequence together with its context. The data stem from a study of monozygotic twins with inflammatory bowel disease. The CDR3 has 14 amino acids. Germline V gene sequence: CDR1 ENHRY, CDR2 SYGVKD. TCRdb re-called the 5' RACE reads and catalogs CDR3 proteins one per entry, DNA excluded. The sample has 150,000 or so distinct CDR3 sequences. The receptor's source is a human donor with ulcerative colitis or Crohn's disease, or a healthy co-twin of an affected twin (not recorded which). Sequencing input: blood. J is TRBJ2-7 and V is TRBV10-3. This chain's CDR3 is CAISAGRGSDEQYF.